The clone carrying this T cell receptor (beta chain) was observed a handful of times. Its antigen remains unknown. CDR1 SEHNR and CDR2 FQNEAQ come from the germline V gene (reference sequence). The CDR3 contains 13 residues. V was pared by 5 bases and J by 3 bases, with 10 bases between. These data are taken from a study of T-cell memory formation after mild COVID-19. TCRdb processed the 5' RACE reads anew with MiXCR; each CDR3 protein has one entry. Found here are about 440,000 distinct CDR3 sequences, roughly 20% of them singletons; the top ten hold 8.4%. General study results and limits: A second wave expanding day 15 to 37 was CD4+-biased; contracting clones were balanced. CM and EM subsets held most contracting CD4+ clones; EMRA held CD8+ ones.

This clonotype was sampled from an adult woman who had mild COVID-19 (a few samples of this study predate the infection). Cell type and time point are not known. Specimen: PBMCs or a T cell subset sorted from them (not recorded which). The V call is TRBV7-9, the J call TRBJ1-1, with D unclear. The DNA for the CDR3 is TGTGCCAGCAGCGAGATCGTAGACACTGAAGCTTTCTTT. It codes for CASSEIVDTEAFF.